Described below is a single TCR beta chain sequence and its context. This clonotype was detected only a few times. The antigen it binds to is not known. No per-base quality is available; no much larger clone lies one base away. Sequencing took place on an Illumina NovaSeq 6000. Using 5'RACE with constant-segment primers, TCRalpha and TCRbeta cDNA libraries were constructed, with sample barcodes and unique molecular identifiers added in the process. RNA was extracted from every sample with Trizol reagent. The libraries were amplified in two PCR steps, and the second step added a second sample barcode and Illumina TruSeq adapters. Sequencing of libraries was performed on an Illumina NovaSeq with 2 x 150 bp paired-end reads. For the original study's pipeline: Demultiplexing of reads and collapsing into UMI-guided consensus sequences were performed with migec v1.2.7. Using mixcr v2.1.11, UMI consensuses were aligned to TRA and TRB V and J templates and then assembled into clonotypes. Clonotypes were classified as expanded or contracted when called significant by both edgeR and NoisET, with noise models trained on biological replicates. For edgeR calls, the cutoffs were a false discovery rate-adjusted p below 0.01 and a log2 fold-change threshold of 1. As an exploratory analysis of dynamics, max-normalized trajectories of the 1000 most abundant clonotypes were examined with PCA combined with hierarchical clustering. Separately sequenced CD4+ and CD8+ repertoires were used to assign the CD4 or CD8 phenotype of responding clones. The public reads were reprocessed in TCRdb via fastp at Q25 and MiXCR, keeping in-frame beta chains. Rows with a matching CDR3 protein are joined into one entry that keeps the most common DNA and genes. TCRdb assigned the V and J calls; the authors' analysis was not used. For this sample the table gives approximately 240,000 distinct CDR3 sequences, of which over 15% were detected only once. The ten top clones hold around 3.4% of the sample.

Ficoll-Paque density gradient centrifugation was used to isolate PBMCs. The V end loses 8 bases and the J end loses 2 bases, and a stretch of 15 bases separates them. Its CDR3 holds 13 amino acids, cysteine through phenylalanine. The only DNA kept is the CDR3, 39 bases in frame from the first base. As encoded in the germline V gene, CDR1 is SQVTM while CDR2 is ANQGSEA. This sample was included in a study of T-cell memory formation after mild COVID-19 (dated by TCRdb to about 2021). Some background on the complete study: Most TCR sequence clusters were specific to one of the two donors. Longitudinal TCRalpha and TCRbeta repertoire sequencing tracked T-cell clones expanding and contracting after mild COVID-19 in a couple of donors. The cohort comprised two young, previously healthy adult volunteers, one female and one male. Broader findings and caveats from the paper: Some responding clones were found in pre-infection memory, which suggests that pre-existing cross-reactive memory T cells took part in the SARS-CoV-2 response. Contracting CD4+ clones turned up mainly in the CM and EM memory subsets, whereas EMRA was where CD8+ clones were enriched. SARS-CoV-2 specificity was not confirmed for the second-wave clones peaking on day 37. Clones that contracted from day 15 to 85 showed balanced CD4/CD8 phenotypes, whereas a second wave of clones that expanded from day 15 to 37 leaned towards CD4+. Only a couple of mild cases were covered by the study, and larger cohorts that include severe cases with pre-infection samples were considered necessary.

What was sequenced was PBMCs or a T cell subset sorted from them (not recorded which). The chain is assembled from TRBV29-1 and TRBJ2-5; no D gene can be assigned with confidence. This receptor was taken from a man aged 18 to 29 who had mild COVID-19 (a few samples of this study predate the infection). The sample titles of this study are shuffled in the database, so cell type and time point are left out; the donor was told from shared clones. The encoded CDR3 is CSCSPTIQETQYF. The DNA reads as follows: TGCAGCTGTTCCCCCACAATTCAAGAGACCCAGTACTTC.